The clone carrying this T cell receptor beta chain was detected only once. Only in-frame clones appear in the TCRdb table, and some are missing; sequencing was by immunoSEQ multiplex PCR. Here the sample spans about 73,000 clones, about 90% being singletons. The CDR3 runs to 15 residues. Trimming took 0 bases from V and 6 from J, leaving 15 bases between them. Germline CDR1 is SGHDT and CDR2 is YYEEEE. This entry belongs to a study of control samples from healthy donors and cancer patients. The chain couples TRBV5-6 to TRBJ1-1; no definite D call. The sample taken for sequencing was blood. This clonotype was obtained from a woman aged 45 to 65 in good health. Here the CDR3 DNA reads TGTGCCAGCAGCTTGGCCCTTCCGATCGGCCCTGAAGCTTTCTTT. As protein: CASSLALPIGPEAFF.